This T cell receptor beta chain derives from a study of cytomegalovirus exposure and HLA in healthy donors. This PCR relied on a set of 60 Vbeta primers and 13 Jbeta primers. Repertoires were generated with immunoSEQ multiplex PCR, while TCRdb's copy carries only in-frame clones and drops some. The sample lists fewer than 200,000 clones, 55% to 80% seen once, with 4.5% in the top ten. Remarks on this clone: Its antigen is still unknown.

Whole-study results and caveats: Analysis performed later found 15,000 or so TCR beta sequences associated with HLA alleles at 0.05 false discovery rate. An observed cluster of highly shared sequence variants was recorded as a likely sequencing artifact. The study had only CMV serostatus as immune exposure information. The authors later found HLA-associated TCR beta chains more clonally expanded than equally common others.

The germline V gene encodes CDR1 KGHSH and CDR2 LQKENI. J gave up 9 bases and V 0 bases, and 7 bases lay outside the gene matches. This CDR3 comprises 16 residues. The receptor's source is a woman aged 18-29 years in good health and CMV-seropositive. The chain has TRBV18 and TRBJ2-3, with TRBD2 matching over 12 bases. The sequenced material came from PBMCs. The CDR3 loop reads CASSPPTLAGGQTQYF. The CDR3 DNA reads TGTGCCAGCTCACCACCTACACTAGCGGGGGGTCAGACGCAGTATTTT.